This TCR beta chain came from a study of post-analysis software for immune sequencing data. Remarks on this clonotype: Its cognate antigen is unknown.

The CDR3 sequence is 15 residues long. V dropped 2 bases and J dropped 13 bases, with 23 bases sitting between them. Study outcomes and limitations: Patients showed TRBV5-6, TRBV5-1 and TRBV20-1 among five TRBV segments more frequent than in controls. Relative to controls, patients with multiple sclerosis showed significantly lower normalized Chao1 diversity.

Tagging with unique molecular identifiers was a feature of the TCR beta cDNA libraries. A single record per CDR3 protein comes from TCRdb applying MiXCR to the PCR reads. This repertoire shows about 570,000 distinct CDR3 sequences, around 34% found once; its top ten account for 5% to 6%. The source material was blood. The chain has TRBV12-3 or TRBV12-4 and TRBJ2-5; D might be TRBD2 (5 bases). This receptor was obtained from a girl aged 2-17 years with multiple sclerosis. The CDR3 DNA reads TGTGCCAGCAGTTTACGAGGGCAGGCCCGGCTTCCGACGTACTTC. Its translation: CASSLRGQARLPTYF.